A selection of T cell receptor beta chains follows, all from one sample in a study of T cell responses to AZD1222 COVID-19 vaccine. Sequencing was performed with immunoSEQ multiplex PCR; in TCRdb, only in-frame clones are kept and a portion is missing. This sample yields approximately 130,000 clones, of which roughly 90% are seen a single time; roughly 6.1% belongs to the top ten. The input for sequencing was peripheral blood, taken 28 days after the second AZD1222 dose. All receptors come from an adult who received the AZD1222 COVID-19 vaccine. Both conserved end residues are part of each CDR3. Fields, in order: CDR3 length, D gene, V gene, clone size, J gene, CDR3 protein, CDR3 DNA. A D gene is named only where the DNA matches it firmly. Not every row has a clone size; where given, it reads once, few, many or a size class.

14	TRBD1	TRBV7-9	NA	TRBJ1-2	CASSPGTGENGYTF	TGTGCCAGCAGCCCAGGGACAGGGGAGAATGGCTACACCTTC
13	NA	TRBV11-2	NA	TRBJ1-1	CASSLSGDTEAFF	TGTGCCAGCAGCTTAAGTGGGGACACTGAAGCTTTCTTT
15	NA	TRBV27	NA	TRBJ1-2	CASSPHGGGDRGYTF	TGTGCCAGCAGTCCGCATGGGGGGGGCGATCGGGGCTACACCTTC
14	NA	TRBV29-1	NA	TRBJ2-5	CSVVWAGRVETQYF	TGCAGCGTTGTTTGGGCAGGAAGGGTAGAGACCCAGTACTTC
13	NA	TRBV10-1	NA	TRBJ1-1	CASSEVISTEAFF	TGCGCCAGCAGTGAAGTAATAAGCACTGAAGCTTTCTTT
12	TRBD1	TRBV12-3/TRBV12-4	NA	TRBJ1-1	CASSFTGGRAFF	TGTGCCAGCAGTTTTACAGGGGGTAGGGCTTTCTTT
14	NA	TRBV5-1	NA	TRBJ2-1	CASSLVGQPNEQFF	TGCGCCAGCAGCTTGGTGGGACAACCCAATGAGCAGTTCTTC
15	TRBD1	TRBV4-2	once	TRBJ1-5	CASSLEGQANQPQHF	TGTGCCAGCAGCCTTGAGGGACAGGCTAATCAGCCCCAGCATTTT
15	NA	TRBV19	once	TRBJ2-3	CASSIGTDQADTQYF	TGTGCCAGTAGTATAGGAACAGACCAAGCAGATACGCAGTATTTT
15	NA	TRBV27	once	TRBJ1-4	CASSLSWGSSSPMIF	TGTGCCAGCAGTTTATCGTGGGGATCCTCTTCGCCGATGATTTTT
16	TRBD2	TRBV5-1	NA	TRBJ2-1	CASSLTSGSSYNEQFF	TGCGCCAGCAGCTTGACTAGCGGGAGCTCCTACAATGAGCAGTTCTTC
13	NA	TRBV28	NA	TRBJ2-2	CASSYTNTGELFF	TGTGCCAGCAGCTACACGAACACCGGGGAGCTGTTTTTT
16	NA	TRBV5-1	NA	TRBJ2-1	CASSLEAGSTYNEQFF	TGCGCCAGCAGCTTGGAGGCGGGTTCCACCTACAATGAGCAGTTCTTC
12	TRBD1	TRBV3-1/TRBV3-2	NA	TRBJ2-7	CASSRDSYEQYF	TGTGCCAGCAGCCGGGACAGCTACGAGCAGTACTTC
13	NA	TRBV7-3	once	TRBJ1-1	CASSRTVNTEAFF	TGTGCCAGCAGCCGGACAGTGAACACTGAAGCTTTCTTT
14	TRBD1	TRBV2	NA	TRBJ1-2	CASSRTGGNYGYTF	TGTGCCAGCAGTCGGACAGGGGGAAACTATGGCTACACCTTC
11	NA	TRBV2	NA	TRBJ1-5	CASGANQPQHF	TGTGCCAGCGGGGCGAATCAGCCCCAGCATTTT
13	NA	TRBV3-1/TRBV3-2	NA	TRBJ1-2	CASSQRAIYGYTF	TGTGCCAGCAGCCAAAGGGCCATCTATGGCTACACCTTC
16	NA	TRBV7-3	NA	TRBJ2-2	CASSLRAGANTGELFF	TGTGCCAGCAGCTTAAGGGCCGGGGCGAACACCGGGGAGCTGTTTTTT
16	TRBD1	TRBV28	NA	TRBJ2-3	CASSPRTGASTDTQYF	TGTGCCAGCAGTCCCCGGACAGGGGCTAGCACAGATACGCAGTATTTT
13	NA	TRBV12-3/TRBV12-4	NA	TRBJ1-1	CASSLTDDTEAFF	TGTGCCAGCAGTTTAACGGACGACACTGAAGCTTTCTTT
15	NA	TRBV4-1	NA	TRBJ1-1	CASSQDPGGNTEAFF	TGCGCCAGCAGCCAAGATCCCGGGGGGAACACTGAAGCTTTCTTT
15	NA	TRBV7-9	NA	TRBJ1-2	CASSLTVATNYGYTF	TGTGCCAGCAGCCTAACGGTAGCCACTAACTATGGCTACACCTTC